The present entry profiles one T cell receptor beta chain with its context. Whenever a sample was processed, at least 6.5 million PBMCs were isolated. The data belong to a study of blood T cells in healthy people across ages. V was shortened by 3 bases and J by 6 bases, with 20 bases between the two germline ends. CDR3 length: 17 residues. Germline-derived CDR1 and CDR2 are KGHDR and SFDVKD. Sample-barcoded 5' priming and a J-beta primer mix drove a second PCR of about 6 to 11 cycles. Every sample gave at least 2.5 million paired-end reads containing CDR3. TCRdb fed the 5' RACE reads into MiXCR, producing one record per CDR3 protein. Altogether about 1.7 million distinct CDR3 sequences are present, 28% being singletons, with the ten largest covering less than 9.5%.

The specimen was blood. The rearrangement joins TRBV24-1 to TRBJ2-1; D perhaps matches TRBD2 (5 bases). This TCR came from a woman aged 25 to 45 in good health. CDR3: CATSDPKRGLGRNEQFF. CDR3 sequence (DNA): TGTGCCACCAGTGATCCGAAAAGAGGGCTCGGACGCAATGAGCAGTTCTTC.